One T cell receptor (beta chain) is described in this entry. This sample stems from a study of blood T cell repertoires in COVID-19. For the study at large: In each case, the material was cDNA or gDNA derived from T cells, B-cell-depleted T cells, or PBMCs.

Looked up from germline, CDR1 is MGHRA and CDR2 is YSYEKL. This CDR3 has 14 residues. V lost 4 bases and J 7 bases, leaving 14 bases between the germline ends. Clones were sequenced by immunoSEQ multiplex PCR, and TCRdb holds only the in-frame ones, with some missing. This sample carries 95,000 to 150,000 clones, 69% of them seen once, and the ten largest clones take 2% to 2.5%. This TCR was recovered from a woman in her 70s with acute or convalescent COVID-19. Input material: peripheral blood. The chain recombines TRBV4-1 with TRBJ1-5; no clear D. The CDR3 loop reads CASSPREGRQPQHF. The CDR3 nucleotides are TGCGCCAGCAGCCCTCGGGAGGGAAGGCAGCCCCAGCATTTT.